The entry below gives a single TCR beta chain sequence along with its context. CDR3 length equals 13 residues. V lost 0 bases and J lost 14; bases outside the gene matches: 7. The germline V gene encodes CDR1 GTSNPN and CDR2 SVGIG (reference sequence). This record comes from a study of cytomegalovirus exposure and HLA in healthy donors. Primers included in the PCR were 60 Vbeta and 13 Jbeta primers. Assay used: immunoSEQ multiplex PCR; TCRdb lists only in-frame clones, some missing. In the table there are 150,000 to 160,000 clones, approximately 86% of which are singletons. Sequences were obtained from PBMCs. This clonotype was sampled from a woman aged 50 to 60 in good health and CMV-seropositive. This chain joins TRBV30 and TRBJ1-6, with 7 positions matching TRBD1. The CDR3: CAWSVSGGRALHF. As DNA, the CDR3 is TGTGCCTGGAGTGTTTCAGGGGGTAGGGCCCTCCACTTT.